The 31 T cell receptor beta chains listed next were all sequenced from one sample in a study of blood T cell repertoires in COVID-19 (dated by TCRdb to the early 2020s). The library was produced with the immunoSEQ multiplex PCR assay. The table was pulled from immuneACCESS by TCRdb, which kept in-frame rearrangements only. Such tables lose some clones; where checked, under half of the loss comes from unresolved V genes, and the rest has no known cause. For this sample there are fewer than 500,000 clones; about nine tenths appear just once. Under 0.75% of the sample belongs to the ten largest clones. Material: PBMCs or T cells enriched from blood (not recorded which). These receptors all come from a woman in her late teens or twenties who had recovered from COVID-19.

In this sample, this clone turned up a few times. This sequence joins TRBV7-9 and TRBJ1-1; D is undetermined. Germline V gene data show CDR1 as SEHNR and CDR2 as FQNEAQ (reference sequence). CDR3 size: 11 residues. The V end was cut by 4 bases, the J end by 3 bases, with 3 bases between. CDR3 sequence (DNA): TGTGCCAGCAGCTCCGACACTGAAGCTTTCTTT. Residues: CASSSDTEAFF. The full variable domain, rest sourced from reference TRBV7-9 and TRBJ1-1, is DTGVSQNPRHKITKRGQNVTFRCDPISEHNRLYWYRQTLGQGPEFLTYFQNEAQLEKSRLLSDRFSAERPKGSFSTLEIQRTEQGDSAMYLCASSSDTEAFFGQGTRLTVV.

The chain joins TRBV3-1 (or the pseudogene TRBV3-2) to TRBJ2-5; no firm D call. The CDR3 contains 14 residues. Trimming removed 6 bases at V and 7 bases at J, with 18 bases between. Germline assignment: CDR1 LGHDT and CDR2 YNNKEL (reference sequence). The CDR3, as DNA: TGTGCCAGCAGTGTAGATGCAAGCGCCGGGACCCAGTACTTC. Amino acids: CASSVDASAGTQYF.

V usage is TRBV2 and J usage is TRBJ1-2, with 9 bases matching TRBD1. V was clipped by 10 bases and J by 3 bases; unmatched bases: 12. Looked up from germline, CDR1 is SNHLY and CDR2 is FYNNEI. The CDR3 runs 15 residues. The CDR3 sequence: CATRGQGVDDYGYTF. CDR3 coding DNA: TGTGCCACACGGGGACAGGGCGTAGATGACTATGGCTACACCTTC.

V is TRBV9 and J is TRBJ1-2, with a tentative D call TRBD1 (5 bases). Germline loops: CDR1 SGDLS, CDR2 YYNGEE. V dropped 0 bases and J dropped 2 bases, with 11 bases sitting between them. The CDR3 loop spans 15 amino acids. CDR3 loop: CASSVAQGPNYGYTF. For the CDR3, the DNA is TGTGCCAGCAGCGTAGCTCAGGGTCCAAACTATGGCTACACCTTC.

This chain links TRBV3-1 (or the pseudogene TRBV3-2) with TRBJ1-2; D unresolved. Germline values: CDR1 LGHDT, CDR2 YNNKEL (reference sequence). V was cut by 1 base and J by 2 bases, with 5 bases left in between. The CDR3 contains 13 residues. Written as DNA, the CDR3 is TGTGCCAGCAGCCAAGGGCGGAACTATGGCTACACCTTC. Protein product: CASSQGRNYGYTF.

This chain uses TRBV30 with TRBJ2-6; D remains unclear. CDR3 length equals 16 residues. The V end was cut by 0 bases, the J end by 4 bases, with 13 bases between. Germline CDR1 and CDR2: GTSNPN and SVGIG (reference sequence). In nucleotides, the CDR3 is TGTGCCTGGAGTGTACTCAGAACGCGGGGGGCCAACGTCCTGACTTTC. It specifies CAWSVLRTRGANVLTF.

The V call is TRBV27, the J call TRBJ1-2; 9 nucleotides line up with TRBD1. The CDR3 runs 15 residues. Per the germline V gene, CDR1 is MNHEY and CDR2 is SMNVEV (reference sequence). V shed 6 bases and J 5 bases; nucleotides not matched to a gene: 10. CDR3 protein: CASSDTGTGTYGYTF. The CDR3 DNA is TGTGCCAGCAGCGATACCGGGACAGGGACATATGGCTACACCTTC.

The chain uses TRBV5-4 and TRBJ1-1, with D perhaps TRBD1 (5 bases). V was cut by 0 bases and J by 3 bases, with 9 bases left in between. CDR1 SGHNT and CDR2 YYREEE come from the germline V gene (reference sequence). The CDR3 extends over 14 amino acids. The CDR3 DNA is TGTGCCAGCAGCTTGGGGGGAGGGGACACTGAAGCTTTCTTT. It yields the protein CASSLGGGDTEAFF.

The V and J genes are TRBV10-1 and TRBJ2-1, with 7 bases fitting TRBD2. V lost 0 bases, J lost 7 bases, and 9 bases stayed unmatched. CDR1 WNHNN and CDR2 SYGVQD come from the germline V gene (reference sequence). The CDR3 is 16 residues long. The CDR3 loop is CASSESRLAKGNEQFF. DNA of the CDR3: TGCGCCAGCAGTGAGTCGCGACTAGCAAAAGGGAATGAGCAGTTCTTC.

The CDR3 nucleotides read TGTGCCAGCCAGGGAGGGAGCAATCAGCCCCAGCATTTT. This translates into CASQGGSNQPQHF. This chain connects TRBV2 to TRBJ1-5, with a tentative D call TRBD1 (5 bases). Between the trimmed V and J ends, which lost 8 bases and 1 base, there was a span of 9 bases. The CDR3 spans 13 residues. Germline values: CDR1 SNHLY, CDR2 FYNNEI.

This clone was observed a few times. The rearrangement joins TRBV28 to TRBJ2-7; D is possibly TRBD2 (5 bases). This CDR3 region has 13 residues. Trimming stripped 2 bases from V and 6 bases from J, with 11 bases between. Germline V gene lookup returns CDR1 MDHEN and CDR2 SYDVKM. CDR3 nucleotides: TGTGCCAGCAGTTTAAGCGGCGGGCTCGAGCAGTACTTC. Translating gives CASSLSGGLEQYF.

The chain recombines TRBV19 with TRBJ1-1, with 9 bases fitting TRBD1. From germline, CDR1 is LNHDA and CDR2 SQIVND (reference sequence). After removal of 8 bases from V and 3 bases from J, the junction contained 10 bases not matched to a gene. The length of the CDR3 is 15 residues. CDR3 sequence (DNA): TGTGCCAGTGGACAGGGGCTAACGGGGGACACTGAAGCTTTCTTT. Protein product: CASGQGLTGDTEAFF.

V gene TRBV5-1 combines with J gene TRBJ2-2; TRBD2 matches at 7 bases. Germline V lookup: CDR1 SGHRS, CDR2 YFSETQ. With V trimmed by 4 bases and J by 6 bases, 12 bases remained unmatched. CDR3 length: 16 amino acids. The CDR3 DNA is TGCGCCAGCAGCCATTCGACTAGGGAGGGGTCCGGGGAGCTGTTTTTT. Protein sequence: CASSHSTREGSGELFF. Combining the CDR3 with reference TRBV5-1 and TRBJ2-2 gives the whole variable domain KAGVTQTPRYLIKTRGQQVTLSCSPISGHRSVSWYQQTPGQGLQFLFEYFSETQRNKGNFPGRFSGRQFSNSRSEMNVSTLELGDSALYLCASSHSTREGSGELFFGEGSRLTVL.

The V and J genes are TRBV6-5 and TRBJ2-7; TRBD1 matches 8 bases. V was pared by 6 bases and J by 5 bases, with 9 bases of the junction left unmatched. The CDR3 spans 14 residues. Germline loops: CDR1 MNHEY, CDR2 SVGAGI. CDR3 region: CASRLRGQDDEQYF. CDR3 DNA: TGTGCCAGCAGACTCAGGGGGCAGGATGACGAGCAGTACTTC.

The J gene is TRBJ2-2, the V gene TRBV9; TRBD1 is a possible D gene (5 bases). V was cut by 1 base and J by 5 bases, with 6 bases left in between. The CDR3 spans 13 residues. Per the germline V gene, CDR1 is SGDLS and CDR2 is YYNGEE. The CDR3 reads CASSVQGTGELFF. CDR3 sequence (DNA): TGTGCCAGCAGCGTACAGGGAACCGGGGAGCTGTTTTTT.

This clone was counted once. This sequence joins TRBV6-5 and TRBJ1-6; a weak D match, TRBD1 (5 bases). The CDR3 runs to 13 residues. Deletions cut 8 bases from V and 6 bases from J, with 11 bases between. The germline V gene has CDR1 MNHEY and CDR2 SVGAGI. DNA of the CDR3: TGTGCCAGCGGGGACTGGGCTAATTCACCCCTCCACTTT. Amino acids: CASGDWANSPLHF.

The rearrangement uses TRBV12-5 and TRBJ1-2; maybe TRBD1 (5 bases). The CDR3 covers 18 residues. The V and J ends lost 0 bases and 3 bases respectively, with 20 bases between them. Germline loops: CDR1 LGHNT, CDR2 FRNRAP. As DNA, the CDR3 is TGTGCTAGTGGTTTGGTACCCCCCCCGACGCCGGGGGACTATGGCTACACCTTC. Protein product: CASGLVPPPTPGDYGYTF.

The CDR3 coding sequence is TGCGCCAGCAGCAGCTTGACAGCTGAAAGCTCCTACGAGCAGTACTTC. Protein: CASSSLTAESSYEQYF. This chain links TRBV4-1 with TRBJ2-7; possible D gene TRBD1, 5 bases. The CDR3 contains 16 residues. Per the germline V gene, CDR1 is MGHRA and CDR2 is YSYEKL. Trimming removed 5 bases from V and 0 bases from J, with 17 bases in between.

The V and J genes are TRBV18 and TRBJ1-1; possibly TRBD1 for D (5 bases). The CDR3 is 12 residues long. V was trimmed by 3 bases and J by 6 bases, leaving 8 bases between them. Per germline, CDR1 KGHSH and CDR2 LQKENI. The CDR3 loop is CASSPRDPEAFF. The CDR3 DNA sequence: TGTGCCAGCTCACCGCGGGACCCTGAAGCTTTCTTT.

The chain couples TRBV24-1 to TRBJ2-1, with 7 bases identical to TRBD2. Germline CDR1 KGHDR, CDR2 SFDVKD. The CDR3 has 14 residues. With 3 bases clipped from V and 7 bases from J, the junction kept 5 bases outside the gene matches. CDR3 nucleotides: TGTGCCACCAGTGATCGGGGGGAGAGAAATGAGCAGTTCTTC. Translated, it gives CATSDRGERNEQFF.

A single count supports this clone. This chain uses TRBV2 with TRBJ1-6; maybe TRBD1 (6 bases). The V and J ends lost 10 bases and 14 bases respectively, with 21 bases between them. CDR3 size: 13 residues. Germline V gives CDR1 SNHLY, CDR2 FYNNEI. The DNA of the CDR3 is TGTGCCATCACGACAGGCCAAGGGGCCACCCTCCACTTT. It encodes CAITTGQGATLHF.

The sample holds one count of this clone. The chain joins TRBV19 to TRBJ1-2; D unclear. CDR1 and CDR2 (germline): LNHDA, SQIVND (reference sequence). V shed 8 bases and J shed 5 bases, with 21 bases lying between them. The CDR3 spans 15 residues. This CDR3 is CASGPFSAGLYGYTF. The CDR3 DNA reads as TGTGCCAGTGGCCCTTTCTCCGCGGGCCTATATGGCTACACCTTC. Full variable domain (outside the CDR3, taken from reference TRBV19 and TRBJ1-2): DGGITQSPKYLFRKEGQNVTLSCEQNLNHDAMYWYRQDPGQGLRLIYYSQIVNDFQKGDIAEGYSVSREKKESFPLTVTSAQKNPTAFYLCASGPFSAGLYGYTFGSGTRLTVV.

V and J are TRBV18 and TRBJ2-3; perhaps TRBD1 as D (6 bases). The CDR3 is made up of 17 amino acids. Germline V gene lookup returns CDR1 KGHSH and CDR2 LQKENI. With 3 bases removed from V and 0 bases from J, the gap between germline ends came to 16 bases. CDR3 nucleotide sequence: TGTGCCAGCTCACCTTTAGCGACAGGACCGAGCACAGATACGCAGTATTTT. Its translation: CASSPLATGPSTDTQYF.

The CDR3 sequence: CASSLVVVVTEAFF. The CDR3 DNA follows: TGTGCCAGCAGCTTAGTAGTGGTCGTCACTGAAGCTTTCTTT. This rearrangement joins TRBV7-9 to TRBJ1-1; D is unclear. Trimming shortened V by 1 base and J by 4 bases, and 10 bases separated the two germline ends. CDR1 is SEHNR, CDR2 FQNEAQ, per germline (reference sequence). This CDR3 spans 14 amino acids.

This clone occurred once. The chain recombines TRBV27 with TRBJ1-1, with a tentative D call TRBD1 (5 bases). Germline CDR1 reads MNHEY; CDR2 reads SMNVEV (reference sequence). This CDR3 is built from 15 residues. The V and J ends lost 5 bases and 3 bases respectively, with 16 bases between them. This CDR3 is CASSRGYGGYTEAFF. The CDR3 DNA sequence: TGTGCCAGCAGTCGGGGGTATGGGGGTTACACTGAAGCTTTCTTT.

This chain joins TRBV7-9 and TRBJ1-2, with 7 bases aligning to TRBD1. This CDR3 contains 12 residues. Trimming took 11 bases from V and 8 from J; bases not matched to a gene: 11. Germline V gives CDR1 SEHNR, CDR2 FQNEAQ (reference sequence). CDR3 DNA sequence: TGTGCCGTCCATTCCCAGGGGGACGGCTACACCTTC. It codes for CAVHSQGDGYTF. The entire variable domain, with the rest obtained from reference TRBV7-9 and TRBJ1-2, is as follows: DTGVSQNPRHKITKRGQNVTFRCDPISEHNRLYWYRQTLGQGPEFLTYFQNEAQLEKSRLLSDRFSAERPKGSFSTLEIQRTEQGDSAMYLCAVHSQGDGYTFGSGTRLTVV.

This sequence joins TRBV28 and TRBJ2-5, with D possibly TRBD2 on 6 matching bases. This CDR3 is 15 amino acids long. Trimming took off 7 bases at V and 2 bases at J, with 17 bases between the two ends. In germline, CDR1 is MDHEN, CDR2 SYDVKM. CDR3 residues: CASISLGLSQETQYF. In nucleotides, the CDR3 is TGTGCCAGCATCTCCCTCGGACTATCACAAGAGACCCAGTACTTC.

Concerning this clone itself: One end of the junction does not line up with germline, which may come from a read error. The V and J genes are TRBV6-5 and TRBJ1-2; a weak D match, TRBD1 (6 bases). This CDR3 contains 10 residues. Per germline, CDR1 MNHEY and CDR2 SVGAGI. CDR3 protein: CASSSTGTSF. DNA for the CDR3: TGTGCCAGCAGTTCTACCGGGACATCCTTC.

The chain couples TRBV5-4 to TRBJ1-2; TRBD1 is a possible D gene (6 bases). CDR3 length equals 15 residues. Per the germline V gene, CDR1 is SGHNT and CDR2 is YYREEE (reference sequence). V was shortened by 5 bases and J by 0 bases, with 14 bases between the two germline ends. CDR3 region: CASRSPDSSNYGYTF. The CDR3 DNA is TGTGCCAGCAGATCTCCGGACAGTTCTAACTATGGCTACACCTTC. Looking up the rest from reference TRBV5-4 and TRBJ1-2 gives the full variable domain: ETGVTQSPTHLIKTRGQQVTLRCSSQSGHNTVSWYQQALGQGPQFIFQYYREEENGRGNFPPRFSGLQFPNYSSELNVNALELDDSALYLCASRSPDSSNYGYTFGSGTRLTVV.

This chain uses TRBV12-3 or TRBV12-4 with TRBJ1-1, with D unclear. V lost 2 bases, J lost 4 bases, and 8 bases lay in between. The CDR3 has 13 amino acids. For the CDR3, the DNA is TGTGCCAGCAGTTTAAACGGGATCACTGAAGCTTTCTTT. This codes for CASSLNGITEAFF.

The chain joins TRBV6-4 to TRBJ2-2; unclear D gene. Germline V lookup: CDR1 MRHNA, CDR2 SNTAGT. V lost 0 bases and J 0 bases, leaving 8 bases between the germline ends. CDR3 size: 16 residues. The CDR3 DNA sequence: TGTGCCAGCAGTGACTCGAGGCAGACGAACACCGGGGAGCTGTTTTTT. As protein: CASSDSRQTNTGELFF.